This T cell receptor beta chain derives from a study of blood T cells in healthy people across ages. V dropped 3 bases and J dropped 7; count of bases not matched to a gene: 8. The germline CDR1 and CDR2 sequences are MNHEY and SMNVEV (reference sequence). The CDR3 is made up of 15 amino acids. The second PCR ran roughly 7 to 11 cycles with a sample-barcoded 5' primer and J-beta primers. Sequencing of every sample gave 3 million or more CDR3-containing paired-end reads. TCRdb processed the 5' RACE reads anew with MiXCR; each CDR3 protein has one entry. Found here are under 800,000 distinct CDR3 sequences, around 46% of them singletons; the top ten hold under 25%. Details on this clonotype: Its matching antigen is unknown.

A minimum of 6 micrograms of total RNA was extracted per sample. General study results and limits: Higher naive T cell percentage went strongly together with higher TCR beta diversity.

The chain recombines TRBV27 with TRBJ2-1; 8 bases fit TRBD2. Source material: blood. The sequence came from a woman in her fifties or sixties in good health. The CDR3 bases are TGTGCCAGCAGTTTGGACCGGGAGGGGAGAAATGAGCAGTTCTTC. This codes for CASSLDREGRNEQFF.